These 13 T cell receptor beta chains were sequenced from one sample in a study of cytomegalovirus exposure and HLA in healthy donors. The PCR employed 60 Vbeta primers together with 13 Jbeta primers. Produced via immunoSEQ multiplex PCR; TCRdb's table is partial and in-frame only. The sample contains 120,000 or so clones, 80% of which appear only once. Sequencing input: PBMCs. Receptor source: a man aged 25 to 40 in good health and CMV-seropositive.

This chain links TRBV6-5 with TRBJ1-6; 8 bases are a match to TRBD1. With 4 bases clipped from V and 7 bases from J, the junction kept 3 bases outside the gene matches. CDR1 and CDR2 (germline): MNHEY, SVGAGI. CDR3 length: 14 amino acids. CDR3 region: CASSSSGGNSPLHF. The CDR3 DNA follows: TGTGCCAGCAGTTCGTCAGGGGGCAATTCACCCCTCCACTTT.

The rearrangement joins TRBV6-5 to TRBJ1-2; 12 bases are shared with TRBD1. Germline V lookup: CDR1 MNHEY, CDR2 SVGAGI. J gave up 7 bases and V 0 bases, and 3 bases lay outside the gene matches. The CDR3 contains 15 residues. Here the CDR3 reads CASSYSGQGARGYTF. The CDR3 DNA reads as TGTGCCAGCAGTTACTCGGGACAGGGGGCGCGTGGCTACACCTTC.

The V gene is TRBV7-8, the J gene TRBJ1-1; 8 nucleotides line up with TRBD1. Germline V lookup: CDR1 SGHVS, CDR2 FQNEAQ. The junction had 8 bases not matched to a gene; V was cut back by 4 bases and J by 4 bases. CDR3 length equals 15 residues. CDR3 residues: CASSSQAGQGTEAFF. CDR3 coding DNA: TGTGCCAGCAGCTCGCAAGCTGGACAGGGCACTGAAGCTTTCTTT.

The CDR3 DNA reads as TGTGCCAGCAGCTTCTCAAGCAGGGAAACTAATGAAAAACTGTTTTTT. Its translation: CASSFSSRETNEKLFF. The V call is TRBV7-8, the J call TRBJ1-4, with a possible D match to TRBD1 (5 bases). CDR3 length: 16 residues. Germline V CDR1 and CDR2: SGHVS, FQNEAQ. V dropped 3 bases and J dropped 1 base, with 12 bases sitting between them.

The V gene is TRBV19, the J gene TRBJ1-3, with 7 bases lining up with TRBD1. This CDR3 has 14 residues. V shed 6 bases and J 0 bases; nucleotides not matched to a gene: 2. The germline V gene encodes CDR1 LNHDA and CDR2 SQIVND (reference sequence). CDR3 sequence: CASRRDSSGNTIYF. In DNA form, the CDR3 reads TGTGCCAGTAGAAGGGACAGCTCTGGAAACACCATATATTTT.

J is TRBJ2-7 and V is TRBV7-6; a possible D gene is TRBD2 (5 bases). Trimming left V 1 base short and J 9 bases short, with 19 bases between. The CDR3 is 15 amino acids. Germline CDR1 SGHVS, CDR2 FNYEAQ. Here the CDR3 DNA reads TGTGCCAGCAGCTTAGGGGAGACACCTACGATGGGGCAGTACTTC. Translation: CASSLGETPTMGQYF.

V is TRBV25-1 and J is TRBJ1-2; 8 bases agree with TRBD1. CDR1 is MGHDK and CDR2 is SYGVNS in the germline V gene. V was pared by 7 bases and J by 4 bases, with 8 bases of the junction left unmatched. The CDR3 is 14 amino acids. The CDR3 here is CASKSQGAGYGYTF. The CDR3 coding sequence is TGTGCCAGCAAAAGTCAGGGGGCGGGCTATGGCTACACCTTC.

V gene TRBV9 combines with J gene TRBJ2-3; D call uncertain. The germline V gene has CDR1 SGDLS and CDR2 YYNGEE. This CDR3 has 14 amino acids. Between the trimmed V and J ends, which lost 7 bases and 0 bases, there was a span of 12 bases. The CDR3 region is CASAAGGSTDTQYF. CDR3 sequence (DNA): TGTGCCAGCGCCGCCGGCGGAAGCACAGATACGCAGTATTTT.

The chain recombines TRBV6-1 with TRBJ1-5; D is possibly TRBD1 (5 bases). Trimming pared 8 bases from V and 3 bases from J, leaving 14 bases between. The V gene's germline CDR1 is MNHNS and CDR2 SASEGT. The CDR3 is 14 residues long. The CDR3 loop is CASFRGDFNQPQHF. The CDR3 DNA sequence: TGTGCCAGCTTTCGGGGGGACTTCAATCAGCCCCAGCATTTT.

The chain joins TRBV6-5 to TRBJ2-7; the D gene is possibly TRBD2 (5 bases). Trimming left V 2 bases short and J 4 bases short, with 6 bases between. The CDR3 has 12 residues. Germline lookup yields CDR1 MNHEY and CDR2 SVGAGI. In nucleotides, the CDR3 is TGTGCCAGCAGTTACCGAGGGTACGAGCAGTACTTC. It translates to CASSYRGYEQYF.

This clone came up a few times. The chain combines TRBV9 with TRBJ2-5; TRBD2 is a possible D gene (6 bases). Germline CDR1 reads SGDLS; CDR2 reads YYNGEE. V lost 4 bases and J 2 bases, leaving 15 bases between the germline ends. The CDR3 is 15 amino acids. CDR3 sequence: CASSPGDGRQETQYF. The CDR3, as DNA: TGTGCCAGCAGCCCCGGGGACGGGAGACAAGAGACCCAGTACTTC.

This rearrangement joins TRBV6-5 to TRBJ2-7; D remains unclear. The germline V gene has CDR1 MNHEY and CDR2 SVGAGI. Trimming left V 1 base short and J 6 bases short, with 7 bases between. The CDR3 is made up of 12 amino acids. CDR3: CASSYLAGEQYF. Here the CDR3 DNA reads TGTGCCAGCAGTTACTTGGCAGGCGAGCAGTACTTC.

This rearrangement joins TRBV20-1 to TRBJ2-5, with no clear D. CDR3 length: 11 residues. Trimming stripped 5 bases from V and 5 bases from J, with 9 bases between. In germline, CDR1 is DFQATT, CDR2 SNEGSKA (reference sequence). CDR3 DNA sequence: TGCAGTGCTGCAAAGCCGGAGACCCAGTACTTC. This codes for CSAAKPETQYF.